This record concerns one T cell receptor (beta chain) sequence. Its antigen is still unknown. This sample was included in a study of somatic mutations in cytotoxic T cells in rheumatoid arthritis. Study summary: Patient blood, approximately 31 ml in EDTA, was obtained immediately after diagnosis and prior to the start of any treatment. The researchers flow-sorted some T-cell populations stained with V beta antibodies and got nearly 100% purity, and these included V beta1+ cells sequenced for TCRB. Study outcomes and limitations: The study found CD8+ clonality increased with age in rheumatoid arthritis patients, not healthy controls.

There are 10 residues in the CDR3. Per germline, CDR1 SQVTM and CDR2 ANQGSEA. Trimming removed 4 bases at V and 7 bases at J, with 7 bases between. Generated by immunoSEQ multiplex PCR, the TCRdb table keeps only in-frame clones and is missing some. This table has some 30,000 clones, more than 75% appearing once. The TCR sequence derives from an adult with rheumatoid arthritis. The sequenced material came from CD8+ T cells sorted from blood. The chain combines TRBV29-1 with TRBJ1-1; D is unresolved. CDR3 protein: CSVVGYEAFF. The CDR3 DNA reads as TGCAGCGTTGTGGGTTATGAAGCTTTCTTT.